This T cell receptor (beta chain) was recorded in a study of blood T cell dynamics during melanoma immunotherapy (dated by TCRdb to between 2020 and 2021). The study in broad terms: Patients with metastatic melanoma were treated with first-line pembrolizumab or nivolumab plus ipilimumab as standard of care in the United Kingdom. The training cohort consisted of consecutive patients, while an additional independent group of patients from the same centre was pooled to form an external validation set. Peripheral T cell receptor repertoires of metastatic melanoma patients were profiled before and after one cycle of checkpoint inhibitor therapy to find early correlates of response. General study outcomes and caveats: A bifurcated reorganization of the PBMC repertoire at W3, with increased clonality or increased diversity, was observed in patients who later achieved disease control, unlike in progressors. The relatively small sample size was recognized as a factor that could limit how well the results generalize. The study could not determine whether the T cell clones driving repertoire changes were melanoma-specific or reflected general immune activation.

At the junction V is shortened by 1 base and J by 3 bases, with 7 bases in between. Counted from cysteine to phenylalanine, this CDR3 has 13 amino acids. The retained sequence is limited to the CDR3, 39 bases, with the frame set at the first base. CDR1 and CDR2 are drawn from the germline V gene: SGHTA, FQGNSA. What the time point label conveys for this sample: week 3, after first cycle of checkpoint inhibitor. Blood samples were taken before treatment (T0) and at week 3 (W3), following the first cycle of checkpoint blockade. Except for two patients with rapid clinical progression, response was assessed 12 weeks after the first infusion by RECIST 1.1; disease control meant complete response, partial response or stable disease. Patients were not eligible if they had prior systemic cancer treatment, concomitant immunosuppressant therapy or synchronous other active malignancies. Bulk PBMC and plasma cell-free DNA were both sequenced for TCR beta so that circulating cells and T cell turnover could be tracked. Lymphoprep and SepMate tubes were used to isolate PBMC from blood, and red cell lysis was then performed. QIAamp DNA Blood Mini kits were used to extract DNA from both PBMC and sorted T cell subsets.

The table lists this clone with a few counts. Its cognate antigen has yet to be identified. Per-base qualities were not stored, and no clone one base away is much larger. Every bulk PBMC sample was loaded with the same fixed amount of approximately 0.35 ug of DNA. Following the manufacturer instructions, the immunoSEQ TCRb Assay kit was used to amplify TCR beta CDR3 sequences from genomic DNA. The KAPA Library Quantification Kit for Illumina platforms was used to quantify pooled libraries by qPCR. Pooled libraries were sequenced on an Illumina NextSeq 500, clustered at 0.6-1.1 pM. In the authors' own workflow: TCR data were analyzed using immunoSEQ ANALYZER and the R LymphoSeq package. A rearrangement efficiency score was calculated as productive divided by the sum of productive and non-productive CDR3 sequences. Clonality was measured with the Gini coefficient and diversity with the Renyi index at alpha=1, and both measures were compared pairwise between timepoints within each patient. Clonal relatedness used an edit distance of 3, and repertoire similarity used the Bhattacharyya coefficient, both computed in LymphoSeq. Linear discriminant analysis on week-3 changes in clonality and diversity was built with the R MASS and caret packages to classify response. TCRdb took over this immuneACCESS table, retaining in-frame rearrangements with V and J assigned. Such tables are incomplete; in checked studies, under half of the missing clones stem from an unresolved V gene, and the remainder is unexplained. V and J calls plus clone size are reproduced from that table; the DNA served to infer D and trimming. Across this sample there are tens of thousands of clones, with over 70% seen only once. About a tenth of the sample is held by the ten biggest clonotypes.

The clonotype comes from a human donor with melanoma. The input for sequencing was blood, taken from a patient treated with checkpoint blockade. The chain is made from TRBV7-2 and TRBJ2-7; TRBD1 might be the D gene, on 5 matching bases. The CDR3 amino acid sequence is: CASSLVQDYEQYF. The bases read TGTGCCAGCAGCTTAGTACAGGACTACGAGCAGTACTTC. Where the CDR3 stops, the reference TRBV7-2 and TRBJ2-7 genes take over; the full variable domain is GAGVSQSPSNKVTEKGKDVELRCDPISGHTALYWYRQSLGQGLEFLIYFQGNSAPDKSGLPSDRFSAERTGGSVSTLTIQRTQQEDSAVYLCASSLVQDYEQYFGPGTRLTVT.